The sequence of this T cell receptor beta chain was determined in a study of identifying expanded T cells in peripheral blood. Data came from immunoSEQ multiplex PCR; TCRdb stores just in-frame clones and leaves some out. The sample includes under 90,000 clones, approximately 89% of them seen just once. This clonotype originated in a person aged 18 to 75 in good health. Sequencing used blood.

The CDR3 DNA sequence: TGTGCCAGCAGCCGCAATCAGGGGGCTAAAAACATTCAGTACTTC. It translates to CASSRNQGAKNIQYF. This rearrangement joins TRBV7-3 to TRBJ2-4; 8 bases agree with TRBD1. This CDR3 contains 15 residues. The V and J ends lost 5 bases and 4 bases, in that order; junction bases with no gene match: 7. CDR1 is SGHTA, CDR2 FQGTGA, per germline.